Below, 8 T cell receptor beta chains from the same sample are listed, as sequenced in a study of shared clonotypes between healthy human individuals. The repertoire was sequenced with immunoSEQ multiplex PCR; TCRdb's copy has only in-frame clones and lacks some. The sample lists roughly 1.5 million clones, around 98% occurring once. Sequenced sample: naive CD4+ T cells sorted from blood. Subset specified: CD45RA+ positively selected. Receptor source: a man aged 25-40 years in good health.

Turning to this clone: This sample includes further DNA sequences coding for the same CDR3. The chain is built from TRBV28 and TRBJ2-1; TRBD2 matches at 10 bases. CDR3 length: 13 residues. The germline gives CDR1 MDHEN, CDR2 SYDVKM. V shed 7 bases and J 3 bases; nucleotides not matched to a gene: 0. CDR3: CASIAGGYNEQFF. CDR3 bases: TGTGCCAGCATAGCGGGAGGCTACAATGAGCAGTTCTTC.

This chain uses TRBV7-2 with TRBJ2-7, with D perhaps assigned TRBD1 or TRBD2 (6 bases each). The V end was cut by 4 bases, the J end by 1 base, with 17 bases between. The CDR3 totals 16 residues. Germline V gene sequence: CDR1 SGHTA, CDR2 FQGNSA. DNA of the CDR3: TGTGCCAGCAGCTCGGGCAGGGGAGGTCCTTCCTACGAGCAGTACTTC. Amino acids: CASSSGRGGPSYEQYF.

The rearrangement uses TRBV19 and TRBJ1-1; tentatively, D is TRBD1 (5 bases). Germline V lookup: CDR1 LNHDA, CDR2 SQIVND (reference sequence). Trimming removed 6 bases at V and 1 base at J, with 9 bases between. CDR3 length: 13 residues. The CDR3, as DNA: TGTGCCAGTAGCCGACAGAGGAACACTGAAGCTTTCTTT. Encoded protein: CASSRQRNTEAFF.

The chain is built from TRBV30 and TRBJ2-7; 8 bases fit TRBD2. The CDR3 is 14 residues long. After removal of 4 bases from V and 7 bases from J, the junction contained 12 bases not matched to a gene. Germline CDR1 GTSNPN, CDR2 SVGIG (reference sequence). CDR3 sequence reads: CAWNSGTRILEQYF. Here the CDR3 DNA reads TGTGCCTGGAACTCCGGGACTAGAATATTAGAGCAGTACTTC.

This chain joins TRBV30 and TRBJ2-7; 8 nucleotides agree with TRBD1. The CDR3 length is 14 residues. V lost 4 bases and J lost 6; bases outside the gene matches: 11. CDR1 GTSNPN and CDR2 SVGIG come from the germline V gene (reference sequence). As DNA, the CDR3 is TGTGCCTGGAAGCTAACAGGGGGGAAAGGCGAGCAGTACTTC. Translation gives CAWKLTGGKGEQYF.

This chain connects TRBV29-1 to TRBJ2-3; 12 bases are a match to TRBD2. The CDR3 is 16 residues long. Trimming removed 4 bases from V and 6 bases from J; junction bases left unmatched: 11. Germline V gene lookup returns CDR1 SQVTM and CDR2 ANQGSEA. CDR3 sequence reads: CSVGGASGRATDTQYF. DNA of the CDR3: TGCAGCGTTGGGGGGGCTAGCGGGAGGGCCACCGATACGCAGTATTTT.

V usage is TRBV2 and J usage is TRBJ1-1; possibly TRBD1 for D (5 bases). V was shortened by 6 bases and J by 8 bases, with 13 bases between the two germline ends. The CDR3 is 12 residues long. From germline, CDR1 is SNHLY and CDR2 FYNNEI. CDR3 DNA: TGTGCCAGCAGACTAACAGGTTTCGAAGCTTTCTTT. This codes for CASRLTGFEAFF.

The chain employs TRBV18 and TRBJ2-5; 8 bases line up with TRBD1. Germline V gene lookup returns CDR1 KGHSH and CDR2 LQKENI. CDR3 length: 13 residues. The junction had 4 bases not matched to a gene; V was cut back by 4 bases and J by 6 bases. The CDR3 region is CASSQQGAQTQYF. Here the CDR3 DNA reads TGTGCCAGCTCACAGCAGGGGGCGCAGACCCAGTACTTC.